This TCR beta chain is drawn from a study of T cells in Graves' hyperthyroidism and ophthalmopathy. With a duration under 2 months, the hyperthyroidism was newly diagnosed in patients aged 18 to 65. Researchers took RNA transcripts and amplified the TCR beta CDR3 regions from them. First-round RT-PCR with HTBI primers amplified the TCR CDR3 region. TCRdb itself ran the multiplex PCR reads through MiXCR, one entry per CDR3 protein. The sample lists under 550,000 distinct CDR3 sequences; roughly 13% were seen once. The J segment lost 5 bases and the V segment lost 6 bases, leaving 6 bases of the junction unmatched. The germline V gene has CDR1 MNHEY and CDR2 SMNVEV (reference sequence). This CDR3 is 14 amino acids long. Regarding the study as a whole: Prediction of ophthalmopathy progression came a median 6.5 months pre-onset. Most thyroid clonotypes expanded above 0.001 were also detected in blood. A model of 13 V-J features distinguished ophthalmopathy from stable hyperthyroidism.

The sample holds a few counts of this clonotype. As yet, its antigen is unknown. The clonotype originates from a woman aged 18-30 years with Graves' hyperthyroidism. The chain combines TRBV27 with TRBJ2-2; 7 bases line up with TRBD2. Sequencing was done on a sample of blood. This CDR3 is CASSLLALTGELFF. CDR3 in DNA: TGTGCCAGCAGCTTACTAGCGCTAACCGGGGAGCTGTTTTTT.